This entry features one T cell receptor beta chain sequence. Antigen unknown. The PCR contained 60 Vbeta and 13 Jbeta primers. Profiling relied on immunoSEQ multiplex PCR, and the TCRdb table lists in-frame clones only, not all of them. The sample table sets out about 130,000 clones. These data originate in a study of cytomegalovirus exposure and HLA in healthy donors. Across the whole study: Among about 200 million T cells, an earlier analysis found approximately 110 million unique TCR beta sequences. Findings of the study overall: The study assumed roughly uniform donor sequencing depth for presence/absence analyses. Further analysis, carried out later, found HLA-associated TCR beta chains more clonally expanded than equally common other chains.

Germline CDR1 reads SGHAT; CDR2 reads FQNNGV. V trimming: 4 bases; J trimming: 3 bases; junction bases outside the gene matches: 10. The CDR3 consists of 16 residues. The source material was PBMCs. This TCR derives from a young man in good health and CMV-seronegative. The chain links TRBV11-2 to TRBJ2-7, with 9 positions matching TRBD2. CDR3 amino acids: CASSSLAGGEHYEQYF. The CDR3 bases are TGTGCCAGCAGCTCTCTGGCGGGAGGGGAACACTACGAGCAGTACTTC.